This T cell receptor beta chain derives from a study of blood T cell repertoires in COVID-19. Background on the study: There were acute and convalescent COVID-19 samples, and they came from the United States, Italy and Spain. Sources were T cells, B-cell-depleted T cells, or PBMCs; the material itself was cDNA or gDNA.

The sample holds one count of this clone. The CDR3 totals 14 residues. Trimming removed 2 bases at V and 4 bases at J, with 11 bases between. Germline CDR1 is MNHEY and CDR2 is SVGEGT. As processed by the authors: Researchers report that nucleated cell counts were estimated from reference gene primer amplification. Clones were sequenced by immunoSEQ multiplex PCR, and TCRdb holds only the in-frame ones, with some missing. V, J and clone size are taken as reported in that table, and D and trimming were inferred from the DNA itself. The table lists approximately 170,000 clones, roughly 86% of them singletons.

V gene TRBV6-2 or TRBV6-3 combines with J gene TRBJ1-2; D is unclear. Sequenced material: peripheral blood. The sequence derives from a man aged 35 to 55 who had recovered from COVID-19. CDR3 loop: CASSYLSGPYGYTF. The CDR3, as DNA: TGTGCCAGCAGTTACCTTTCAGGCCCCTATGGCTACACCTTC.